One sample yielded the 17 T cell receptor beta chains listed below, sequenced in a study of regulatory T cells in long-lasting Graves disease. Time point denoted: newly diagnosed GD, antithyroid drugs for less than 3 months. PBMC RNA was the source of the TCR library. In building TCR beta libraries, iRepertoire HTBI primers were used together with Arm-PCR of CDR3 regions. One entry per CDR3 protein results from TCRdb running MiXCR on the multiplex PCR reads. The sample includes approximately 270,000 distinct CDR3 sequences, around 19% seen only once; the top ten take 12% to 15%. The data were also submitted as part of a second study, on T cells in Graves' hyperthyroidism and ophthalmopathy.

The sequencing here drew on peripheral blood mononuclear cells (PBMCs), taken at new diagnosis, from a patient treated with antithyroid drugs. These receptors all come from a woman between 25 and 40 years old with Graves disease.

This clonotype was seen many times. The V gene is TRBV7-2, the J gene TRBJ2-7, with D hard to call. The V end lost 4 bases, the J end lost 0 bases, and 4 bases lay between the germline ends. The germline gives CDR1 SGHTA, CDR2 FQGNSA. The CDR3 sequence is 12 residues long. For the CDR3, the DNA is TGTGCCAGCAGCTCCCTCTCCTACGAGCAGTACTTC. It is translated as CASSSLSYEQYF.

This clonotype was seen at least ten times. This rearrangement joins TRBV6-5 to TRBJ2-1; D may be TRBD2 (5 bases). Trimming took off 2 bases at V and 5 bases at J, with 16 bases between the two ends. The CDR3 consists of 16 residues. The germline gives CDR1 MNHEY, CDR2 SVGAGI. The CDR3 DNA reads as TGTGCCAGCAGTTACAGGTTCATGGAGGTCAACAATGAGCAGTTCTTC. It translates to CASSYRFMEVNNEQFF.

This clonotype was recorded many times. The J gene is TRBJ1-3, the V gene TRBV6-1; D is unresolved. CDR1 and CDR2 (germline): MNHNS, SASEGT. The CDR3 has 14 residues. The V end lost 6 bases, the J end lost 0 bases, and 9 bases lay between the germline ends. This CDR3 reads CASSVDGSGNTIYF. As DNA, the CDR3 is TGTGCCAGCAGCGTGGACGGCTCTGGAAACACCATATATTTT.

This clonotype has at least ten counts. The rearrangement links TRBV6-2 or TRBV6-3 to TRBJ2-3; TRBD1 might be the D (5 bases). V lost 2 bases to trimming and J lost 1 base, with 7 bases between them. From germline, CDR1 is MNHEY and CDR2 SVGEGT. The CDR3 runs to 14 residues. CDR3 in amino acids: CASSYGAGTDTQYF. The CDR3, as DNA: TGTGCCAGCAGTTACGGGGCAGGCACAGATACGCAGTATTTT.

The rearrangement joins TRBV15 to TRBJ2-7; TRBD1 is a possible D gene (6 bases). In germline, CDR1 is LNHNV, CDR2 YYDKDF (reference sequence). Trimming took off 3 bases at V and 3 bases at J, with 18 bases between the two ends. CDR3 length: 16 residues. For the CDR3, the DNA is TGTGCCACCAGCAGGGACGACTCAGGGACACACTACGAGCAGTACTTC. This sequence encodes CATSRDDSGTHYEQYF.

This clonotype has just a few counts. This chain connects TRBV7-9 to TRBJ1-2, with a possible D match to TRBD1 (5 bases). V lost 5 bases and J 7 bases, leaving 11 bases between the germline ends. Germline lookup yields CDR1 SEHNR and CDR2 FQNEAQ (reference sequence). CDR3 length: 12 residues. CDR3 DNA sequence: TGTGCCAGCAGCCCCAGGGAAAGTGGCTACACCTTC. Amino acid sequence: CASSPRESGYTF. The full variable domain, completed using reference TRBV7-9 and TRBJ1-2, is DTGVSQNPRHKITKRGQNVTFRCDPISEHNRLYWYRQTLGQGPEFLTYFQNEAQLEKSRLLSDRFSAERPKGSFSTLEIQRTEQGDSAMYLCASSPRESGYTFGSGTRLTVV.

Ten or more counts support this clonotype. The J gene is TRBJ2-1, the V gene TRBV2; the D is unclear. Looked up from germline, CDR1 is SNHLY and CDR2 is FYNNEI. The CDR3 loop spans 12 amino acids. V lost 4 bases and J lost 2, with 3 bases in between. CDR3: CASSGTYNEQFF. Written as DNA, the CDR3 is TGTGCCAGCAGTGGGACCTACAATGAGCAGTTCTTC.

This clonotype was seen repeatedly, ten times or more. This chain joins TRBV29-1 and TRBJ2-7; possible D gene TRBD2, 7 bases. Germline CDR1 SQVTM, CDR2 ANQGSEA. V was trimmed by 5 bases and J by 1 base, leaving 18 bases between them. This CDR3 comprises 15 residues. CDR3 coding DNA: TGCAGCGTTCAGAGGGGCGGGGGCCTTTCCTACGAGCAGTACTTC. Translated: CSVQRGGGLSYEQYF.

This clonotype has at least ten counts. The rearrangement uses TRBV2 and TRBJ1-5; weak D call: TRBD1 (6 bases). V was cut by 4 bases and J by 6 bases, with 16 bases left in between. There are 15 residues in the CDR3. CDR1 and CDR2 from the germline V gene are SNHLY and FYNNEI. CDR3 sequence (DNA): TGTGCCAGCAGTGCGTACAGGGATCATGCTCAGCCCCAGCATTTT. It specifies CASSAYRDHAQPQHF.

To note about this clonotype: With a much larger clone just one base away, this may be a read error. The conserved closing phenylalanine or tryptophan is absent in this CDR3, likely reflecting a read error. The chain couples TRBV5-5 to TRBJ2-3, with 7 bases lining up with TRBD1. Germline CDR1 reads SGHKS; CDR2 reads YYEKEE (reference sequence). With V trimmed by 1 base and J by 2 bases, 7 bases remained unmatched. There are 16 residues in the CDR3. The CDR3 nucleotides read TGTGCCAGCAGCTTGTTGGCCAGGGGGATCACAGATACGCAGTATCTT. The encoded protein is CASSLLARGITDTQYL.

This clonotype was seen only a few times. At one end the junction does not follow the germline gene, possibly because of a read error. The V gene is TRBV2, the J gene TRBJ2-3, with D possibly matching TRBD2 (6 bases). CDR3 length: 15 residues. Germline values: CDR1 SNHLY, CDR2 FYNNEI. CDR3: CASSVNPAGTDTRYF. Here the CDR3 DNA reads TGTGCCAGCAGCGTTAACCCAGCGGGCACAGATACGCGGTATTTT.

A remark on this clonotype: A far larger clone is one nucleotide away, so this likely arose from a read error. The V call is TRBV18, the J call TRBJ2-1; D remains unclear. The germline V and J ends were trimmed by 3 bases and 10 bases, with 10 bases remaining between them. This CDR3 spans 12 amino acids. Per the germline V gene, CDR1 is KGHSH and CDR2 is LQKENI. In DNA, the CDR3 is TGTGCCAGCTCACCTTGCGCCTACGAGCAGTTCTTC. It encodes CASSPCAYEQFF.

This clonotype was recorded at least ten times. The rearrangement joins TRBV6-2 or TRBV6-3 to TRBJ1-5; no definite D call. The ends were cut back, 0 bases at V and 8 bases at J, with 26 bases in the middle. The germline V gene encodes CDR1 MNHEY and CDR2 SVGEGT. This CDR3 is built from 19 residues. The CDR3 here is CASSYSSGNLPVRFEPQHF. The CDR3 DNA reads TGTGCCAGCAGTTACTCGTCGGGAAACCTCCCTGTGCGTTTTGAGCCCCAGCATTTT.

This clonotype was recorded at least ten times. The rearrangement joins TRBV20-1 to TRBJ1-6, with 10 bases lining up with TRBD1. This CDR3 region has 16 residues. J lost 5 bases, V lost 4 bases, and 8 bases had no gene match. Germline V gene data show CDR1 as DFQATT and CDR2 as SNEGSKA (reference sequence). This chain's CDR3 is CSAKGQGEQHNSPLHF. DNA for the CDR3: TGCAGTGCTAAAGGACAGGGGGAACAACATAATTCACCCCTCCACTTT.

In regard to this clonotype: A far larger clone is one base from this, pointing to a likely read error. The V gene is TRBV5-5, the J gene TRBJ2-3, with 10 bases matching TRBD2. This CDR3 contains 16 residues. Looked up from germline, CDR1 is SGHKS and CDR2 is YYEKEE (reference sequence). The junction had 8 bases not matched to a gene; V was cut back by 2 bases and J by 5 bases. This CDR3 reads CASSFTSGAQGDTQYF. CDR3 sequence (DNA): TGTGCCAGCAGCTTCACTAGCGGGGCCCAAGGAGATACGCAGTATTTT.

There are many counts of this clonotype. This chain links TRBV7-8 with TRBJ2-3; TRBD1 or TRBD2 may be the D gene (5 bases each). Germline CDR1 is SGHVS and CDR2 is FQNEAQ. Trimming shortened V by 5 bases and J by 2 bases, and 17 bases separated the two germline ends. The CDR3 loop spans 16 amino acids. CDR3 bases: TGTGCCAGCAGCACCCGGGACCCTAACCCCACAGATACGCAGTATTTT. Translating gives CASSTRDPNPTDTQYF.

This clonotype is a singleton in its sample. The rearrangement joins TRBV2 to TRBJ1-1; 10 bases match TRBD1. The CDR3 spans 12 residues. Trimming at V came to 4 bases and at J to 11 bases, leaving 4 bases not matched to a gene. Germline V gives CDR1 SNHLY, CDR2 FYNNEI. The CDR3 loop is CASSGGTGAAFF. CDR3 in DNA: TGTGCCAGCAGTGGCGGGACAGGGGCCGCTTTCTTT.